This T cell receptor beta chain was sequenced for a study of regulatory T cells in long-lasting Graves disease. With regard to this clonotype: Its cognate antigen is unknown.

TCR beta libraries were built with iRepertoire HTBI primers and Arm-PCR of CDR3 regions. In the authors' methods: Across the samples, identification revealed just over 60 TRBV and 12 to 15 TRBJ segments. TCRdb recomputed calls from the multiplex PCR reads with MiXCR, one row per CDR3 protein. The V and J calls shown here were made by TCRdb, not taken from the authors' results. This table holds about 290,000 distinct CDR3 sequences, 20% to 25% found once. Trimming took 11 bases from V and 5 from J, leaving 18 bases between them. CDR3 length: 13 residues. Germline V lookup: CDR1 LNHDA, CDR2 SQIVND (reference sequence). Specified time point: persistent/refractory GD, antithyroid drugs over 5 years with positive TRAb. The TCR library was made from RNA extracted from PBMCs. Around 9 milliliters of peripheral blood were drawn into EDTA tubes. Study-wide results and limits: There was favoring of TRBV28, TRBJ1-2 and TRBJ2-5 in persistent disease.

The chain carries TRBV19 and TRBJ2-5; no reliable D call. The TCR sequence derives from a female donor with Graves disease. Source: peripheral blood mononuclear cells (PBMCs), taken when the disease was refractory, from a patient treated with antithyroid drugs. The CDR3 DNA follows: TGTGCCTCCGCAGAGAGACTCGGGGAGACCCAGTACTTC. This codes for CASAERLGETQYF.